This T cell receptor beta chain was profiled in a study of blood T cell repertoires in COVID-19 (dated by TCRdb to about 2020). Regarding the complete study: Samples covering the acute and convalescent phases of COVID-19 were provided by collaborators in the United States, Italy and Spain. The material from the prospective study consisted of cDNA or gDNA derived from T cells, B-cell-depleted T cells, or PBMCs. The dataset comprised deeply sampled blood TCRbeta repertoires from subjects exposed to, actively infected with, or recovered from COVID-19. The repertoires were released in a freely available public database meant as a resource for research on the immune response to SARS-CoV-2. Samples were obtained from the ongoing ImmuneRACE study (first 160 participants) and from 1,254 subjects provided by 6 global collaborators. A de-identified subject ID, COVID-19 status, age in years and sex were almost always included in the sample metadata. Where available, HLA class I and class II types were taken from metadata supplied by the sample provider and were not determined by assay-based typing. Study-wide findings and limitations: Clinical and demographic metadata were provided uncurated, with the amount varying by source and participant.

Whole blood was collected in K2EDTA tubes by collaborating institutions according to the institutions' own protocols. For TCRbeta analysis, collaborators shipped samples in one of three forms: frozen whole blood, isolated PBMCs, or DNA extracted from either of those sample types. V loses 0 bases of germline sequence and J loses 0 bases, and the interval between the two ends is 7 bases. The germline V gene (reference sequence) supplies CDR1 SGHKS and CDR2 YYEKEE. The cysteine opens and the phenylalanine closes a CDR3 of 15 amino acids. The only DNA kept is the CDR3, 45 bases in frame from the first base. The immunoSEQ Assay, a bias-controlled multiplex PCR, was used to amplify TCRbeta CDR3 regions from genomic DNA. The paper's data handling went like this. Within the assay, amplification of reference gene primers was used to estimate how many nucleated cells each sample contained. To quantify the absolute abundance of each unique TCRbeta CDR3 rearrangement, sequence reads were collapsed and filtered. Productive Simpson clonality was computed per sample as the square root of Simpson's diversity index over productive rearrangements. TCRdb obtained this table from immuneACCESS and retained in-frame rearrangements with V and J assigned. These tables miss some clones; where compared with another copy, unresolved V genes account for less than half of the shortfall, and the remainder is unexplained. For V, J and clone size, that table is used; D and trimming come from the DNA. Recorded for this sample are fewer than 75,000 clones; approximately 90% of them occurred a single time. Approximately 3.6% of the sample goes to the ten largest clones.

A remark on this clone: Its antigen remains unidentified. Per-base qualities were not stored, and no clone one base away is much larger.

The V gene is TRBV5-5 and the J gene is TRBJ1-5, with no confidently assigned D gene. The specimen sequenced was peripheral blood. This clonotype was obtained from a man aged 70-80 years with acute or convalescent COVID-19. The CDR3 here reads CASSLAVNSNQPQHF. The DNA sequence is TGTGCCAGCAGCTTGGCTGTTAATAGCAATCAGCCCCAGCATTTT.